The rows below give T cell receptor beta chains drawn from one sample of a study of blood T cell repertoires in COVID-19. TCRdb keeps only in-frame clones here, not all; method: immunoSEQ multiplex PCR. Of approximately 300,000 clones in the sample, 85% to 90% are singletons; the top ten hold 4% to 5%. Sequencing was done on a sample of PBMCs or T cells enriched from blood (not recorded which). All receptors come from a man aged 25-40 years who had recovered from COVID-19. Each CDR3 is given with its conserved first and last residue. D genes are given only for firm matches. Only part of the rows carry a size: once, few, many, or a class if the clone is expanded.

CDR3nt | CDR3aa | v_gene | abundance | d_gene | j_gene
TGTGCCAGCAGCTTGGGGGACAGGGGTTTTCGCGAGCAGTACTTC | CASSLGDRGFREQYF | TRBV5-4 | . | TRBD1 | TRBJ2-7
TGCAGCGTTGGACAGGGGGCCGTTGGCTACACCTTC | CSVGQGAVGYTF | TRBV29-1 | . | TRBD1 | TRBJ1-2
TGCGCCAGCAGCGGAACTGCGGGACAGATTAATGAAAAACTGTTTTTT | CASSGTAGQINEKLFF | TRBV5-1 | . | TRBD1 | TRBJ1-4
TGTGCCAGCAGCCAAGTGACTAGCGGGAGAGACAATGAGCAGTTCTTC | CASSQVTSGRDNEQFF | TRBV4-2 | once | TRBD2 | TRBJ2-1
TGTGCCAGCAGTTTTCAGGCACCGAACTATGGCTACACCTTC | CASSFQAPNYGYTF | TRBV27 | . | . | TRBJ1-2
TGTGCCAGCAGTAAAGGGACAGGGGGCTTCAATCAGCCCCAGCATTTT | CASSKGTGGFNQPQHF | TRBV6-1 | . | TRBD1 | TRBJ1-5
TGTGCCAGCAGCCAGAACAGGGGAGCTAACTATGGCTACACCTTC | CASSQNRGANYGYTF | TRBV7-8 | . | TRBD1 | TRBJ1-2
TGTGCCAGCAGCTTAGTACTGAGCATAGGACAGTCGAACACCGGGGAGCTGTTTTTT | CASSLVLSIGQSNTGELFF | TRBV7-8 | . | . | TRBJ2-2
TGTGCCAGCAGCTTTGCGGGGGTAGGTGGATCGGGGGAAGCTTTCTTT | CASSFAGVGGSGEAFF | TRBV11-2 | . | . | TRBJ1-1
TGCGCCAGCAGCCACCGTAGCGGGGGGCCTTACAATGAGCAGTTCTTC | CASSHRSGGPYNEQFF | TRBV5-1 | . | TRBD2 | TRBJ2-1
TGTGCCTGGAGACGGACCCCGCGGGGGACCCAGTACTTC | CAWRRTPRGTQYF | TRBV30 | . | . | TRBJ2-5
TGCGCCAGCAAAAGGGGACTAGCGGGGCTCCAGGATACGCAGTATTTT | CASKRGLAGLQDTQYF | TRBV5-1 | few | TRBD2 | TRBJ2-3
TGTGCCACCAGCAGAGGGGCCGGGACAGGGAAACTGTCCGTAAACTATTATCAGCCCCAGCATTTT | CATSRGAGTGKLSVNYYQPQHF | TRBV15 | . | TRBD1 | TRBJ1-5
TGTGCCAGTGGGGTTAAGTCAGGGGGCCCCCACAATGAGCAGTTCTTC | CASGVKSGGPHNEQFF | TRBV2 | . | TRBD1 | TRBJ2-1
TGTGCCAGCAGTGACTCTGCGGGAGTCCCCTACAATGAGCAGTTCTTC | CASSDSAGVPYNEQFF | TRBV6-4 | . | TRBD2 | TRBJ2-1
TGTGCCTGGAGGCGACAGGGGAACACCGGGGAGCTGTTTTTT | CAWRRQGNTGELFF | TRBV30 | . | TRBD1 | TRBJ2-2
TGTGCCAGCAGCTCCTTAAGGAGGGTAGGGGACAACTATGGCTACACCTTC | CASSSLRRVGDNYGYTF | TRBV11-2 | few | . | TRBJ1-2
TGTGCCAGCAGCTTAGGAGCTCAGGGCTCCTACGAGCAGTACTTC | CASSLGAQGSYEQYF | TRBV11-2 | . | . | TRBJ2-7
TGTGCCAGCAGCTCGGGGGACAGGGGTTACACTGAAGCTTTCTTT | CASSSGDRGYTEAFF | TRBV5-4 | . | TRBD1 | TRBJ1-1
TGTGCCAGCAGCACGACGAGAGTAGGAGGTGAAAAACTGTTTTTT | CASSTTRVGGEKLFF | TRBV7-9 | . | . | TRBJ1-4
TGTGCCTGGAGGTGGACGGGAGTGAACACTGAAGCTTTCTTT | CAWRWTGVNTEAFF | TRBV30 | . | . | TRBJ1-1
TGCGCCAGCAGCTCATCGATACAGGGGCGCGAGCAGTACTTC | CASSSSIQGREQYF | TRBV5-1 | . | TRBD1 | TRBJ2-7
TGTGCCAGCAGCTGGGGGGTGGTGACTGGGGCCAACGTCCTGACTTTC | CASSWGVVTGANVLTF | TRBV7-2 | . | . | TRBJ2-6
TGTGCCAGCAGACTTAACCAGGGTCGTAATTCACCCCTCCACTTT | CASRLNQGRNSPLHF | TRBV6-5 | . | . | TRBJ1-6
TGTGCCAGCAGCTTAGTTTGGGAGGGGGGACTAGCGGTCTTGGAGACCCAGTACTTC | CASSLVWEGGLAVLETQYF | TRBV7-9 | . | TRBD2 | TRBJ2-5
TGCGCCAGCAGCCCCTGGACAGATGTTAACACCGGGGAGCTGTTTTTT | CASSPWTDVNTGELFF | TRBV5-1 | few | . | TRBJ2-2
TGTGCCAGCAGTTACTCGTTGGGAGGGCAAGAGACCCAGTACTTC | CASSYSLGGQETQYF | TRBV6-5 | . | TRBD2 | TRBJ2-5
TGTGCCAGCAGTTACGTAGTGCGGGGGACCGGGGAGCTGTTTTTT | CASSYVVRGTGELFF | TRBV6-5 | . | TRBD2 | TRBJ2-2
TGTGCCAGCTCAACAAACAGGGGAGGCACTGAAGCTTTCTTT | CASSTNRGGTEAFF | TRBV18 | . | TRBD1 | TRBJ1-1
TGTGCCAGCAGCCAAGATTCGGTAGCGGGAGGGCCCTACAATGAGCAGTTCTTC | CASSQDSVAGGPYNEQFF | TRBV4-2 | . | TRBD2 | TRBJ2-1
TGCGCCAGCAGTGGGGCGGGAGGTCGTTACAATGAGCAGTTCTTC | CASSGAGGRYNEQFF | TRBV10-1 | . | TRBD2 | TRBJ2-1
TGCAGCGTTCTTGATTCCTTCGCTACCAATGAGCAGTTCTTC | CSVLDSFATNEQFF | TRBV29-1 | once | . | TRBJ2-1
TGTGCCAGCAGTTGGGGGACTAGCGGGAGGAATGAGCAGTTCTTC | CASSWGTSGRNEQFF | TRBV27 | . | TRBD2 | TRBJ2-1